Listed below are T cell receptor beta chains from one sample, sequenced in a study of regulatory T cells in long-lasting Graves disease. Via MiXCR, TCRdb re-called the multiplex PCR reads, giving one row per CDR3 protein. Among hundreds of thousands of distinct CDR3 sequences listed, roughly 23% were seen once. The sample here was peripheral blood mononuclear cells (PBMCs), taken when the disease was refractory, from a patient treated with antithyroid drugs. Source of these receptors: a female donor with Graves disease. Each CDR3 is given with its conserved first and last residue.

TRBJ2-7	TRBV28	CASSFGARGSYEQYF
TRBJ1-2	TRBV6-1	CASRPGQGAYGYTF
TRBJ2-6	TRBV6-1	CASGTTVSGANVLTF
TRBJ2-4	TRBV3-1	CASSQDLGRGTIQYF
TRBJ1-2	TRBV5-1	CASSTDRDDGYTF
TRBJ2-7	TRBV6-1	CASGGGEYEQYF
TRBJ1-1	TRBV28	CASRHSDRVAEAFF
TRBJ2-2	TRBV7-9	CASSLGLAGRWTGELFF
TRBJ2-6	TRBV3-1	CASSLRKTGSGANVLTF
TRBJ2-7	TRBV27	CASSFGPYYKQYF
TRBJ1-5	TRBV29-1	CSVLDGSNQPQHF
TRBJ1-6	TRBV28	CASRPGGQGWSSYNSPLHF
TRBJ2-7	TRBV7-9	CASSGGTTYEQYF
TRBJ2-1	TRBV9	CASSTPGHGNNEQFF
TRBJ2-2	TRBV5-4	CASSLRTQNTGELFF
TRBJ2-4	TRBV28	CASSGLAGVAKNIQYF
TRBJ1-5	TRBV24-1	CATSDWDTNQPQHF
TRBJ2-2	TRBV5-6	CASSLTAGGPPGELFF
TRBJ1-1	TRBV27	CASSLDGTSVPGGTEAFF
TRBJ1-1	TRBV28	CASSPDKDVTEAFF
TRBJ2-2	TRBV6-4	CASSEQGETGELFF
TRBJ2-5	TRBV20-1	CSARWGQETQYF
TRBJ2-5	TRBV28	CASSSRDRQETQYF
TRBJ2-1	TRBV2	CASSASSEQFF
TRBJ2-7	TRBV10-1	CASTEGLARGYEQYF
TRBJ2-7	TRBV7-9	CASSFAEYYEQYF
TRBJ2-7	TRBV28	CASIPTGTHHTYEQYF
TRBJ2-2	TRBV7-3	CASSLGALRSGELFF
TRBJ2-2	TRBV5-6	CASRSGLLTGELFF
TRBJ2-5	TRBV7-8	CASSLIEGLAGDETQYF
TRBJ1-5	TRBV27	CASSPGTDNQPQHF
TRBJ1-2	TRBV12-3/TRBV12-4	CASRQRGQRGFGYTF
TRBJ2-2	TRBV20-1	CSARRLSGSNTGELFF
TRBJ2-7	TRBV28	CASSLISSGAYEQYF
TRBJ1-1	TRBV12-3/TRBV12-4	CASSLVGGGFLGTEAFF
TRBJ2-7	TRBV28	CASSFGDYEQYF
TRBJ1-2	TRBV28	CASSLSTTGYGYTF
TRBJ1-2	TRBV7-9	CASSLENLYGYTF
TRBJ2-2	TRBV15	CATSREGTGELFF
TRBJ1-5	TRBV20-1	CSAREGPKQPQHF
TRBJ2-1	TRBV28	CASSPASDSTYNEQFF
TRBJ1-5	TRBV28	CASSQGSSNQPQHF
TRBJ1-5	TRBV12-3/TRBV12-4	CASSLEDTFNQPQHF
TRBJ2-1	TRBV4-1	CASSQDRRPYQYNEQFF
TRBJ1-2	TRBV27	CASSSDRGFYGYTF
TRBJ2-4	TRBV28	CASSLYQTKAKNIQYF
TRBJ1-4	TRBV6-1	CASTEVGANEKLFF
TRBJ2-7	TRBV27	CASSFGVGEASSYEQYF
TRBJ2-5	TRBV28	CASSLAGGIKTQYF
TRBJ2-7	TRBV19	CASSPRQDSYEQYF
TRBJ2-7	TRBV15	CATSRGTSASSYEQYF
TRBJ1-2	TRBV12-3/TRBV12-4	CASSLYPRQGVNYGYTF
TRBJ2-1	TRBV2	CASSENTGGYEQFF
TRBJ2-7	TRBV19	CASSGKKGRSYEQYF
TRBJ2-7	TRBV6-1	CASTPSGTGGYEQYF
TRBJ2-7	TRBV28	CASARRRQYF
TRBJ2-7	TRBV5-6	CASSWDRGHEQYF
TRBJ2-3	TRBV28	CASSLVLAGPSTDTQYF
TRBJ1-1	TRBV5-6	CASSLGGQPPGLYTEAFF